This TCR beta chain is from a study of blood T cell repertoires in COVID-19. Looked up from germline, CDR1 is LNHDA and CDR2 is SQIVND (reference sequence). The V and J ends lost 3 bases and 7 bases respectively, with 13 bases between them. CDR3 length: 15 residues. Profiled with immunoSEQ multiplex PCR; TCRdb holds only in-frame clones, not every one. Altogether a few hundred thousand clones are present, around 90% being singletons, with the ten largest covering more than 2%. The sequenced sample was peripheral blood. The genes are TRBV19 and TRBJ1-6; D is unresolved. This TCR was sampled from a man aged 18 to 29 with active or convalescent COVID-19. The CDR3 is CASSMSGSTNSPLHF. CDR3 nucleotides: TGTGCCAGTAGTATGTCCGGGAGTACCAATTCACCCCTCCACTTT.